This entry lists 27 T cell receptor beta chains sequenced from one sample in a study of response to subunit inactivated influenza vaccine. Each CDR3 protein gets one entry after TCRdb re-called the RT-PCR reads with MiXCR. The sample carries hundreds of thousands of distinct CDR3 sequences, approximately 15% recorded once. Material: PBMCs from blood, obtained 14 to 15 days before vaccination. The receptors originated from a man in his fifties or sixties who received an inactivated influenza vaccine.

The table lists this clonotype with many counts. The chain couples TRBV19 to TRBJ1-5; 7 nucleotides align to TRBD1. Germline CDR1 and CDR2: LNHDA and SQIVND (reference sequence). The CDR3 totals 14 residues. Losses at the gene ends were 7 bases for V and 6 bases for J; bases not matched to a gene: 9. DNA of the CDR3: TGTGCCAGTACCCAAACAGGGGCCTTTCAGCCCCAGCATTTT. The encoded protein is CASTQTGAFQPQHF.

This chain links TRBV15 with TRBJ2-5; D might be TRBD2 (5 bases). CDR1 is LNHNV and CDR2 is YYDKDF in the germline V gene (reference sequence). This CDR3 contains 14 residues. Trimming removed 0 bases from V and 2 bases from J, with 7 bases in between. CDR3 sequence: CATSREDLQETQYF. The CDR3 DNA sequence: TGTGCCACCAGCAGAGAGGACTTGCAAGAGACCCAGTACTTC.

This clonotype was observed a few times. The rearrangement joins TRBV20-1 to TRBJ2-3, with TRBD2 as a possible D gene (5 bases). The germline CDR1 and CDR2 sequences are DFQATT and SNEGSKA (reference sequence). V lost 6 bases to trimming and J lost 0 bases, with 13 bases between them. The CDR3 spans 14 residues. CDR3 in DNA: TGCAGTGCCTACGACCCGGGGAGCACAGATACGCAGTATTTT. This encodes CSAYDPGSTDTQYF.

This clonotype was seen at least ten times. The chain recombines TRBV29-1 with TRBJ2-1, with TRBD1 identical over 7 bases. CDR3 length: 16 residues. The J segment lost 1 base and the V segment lost 1 base, leaving 7 bases of the junction unmatched. Germline lookup yields CDR1 SQVTM and CDR2 ANQGSEA. The CDR3 coding sequence is TGCAGCGTTGAAGGCCTTATACAGGGGTCCTACAATGAGCAGTTCTTC. Translation gives CSVEGLIQGSYNEQFF.

This chain joins TRBV30 and TRBJ2-2, with a possible D match to TRBD1 (7 bases). Per germline, CDR1 GTSNPN and CDR2 SVGIG (reference sequence). V shed 4 bases and J shed 2 bases, with 20 bases lying between them. The CDR3 covers 17 residues. The CDR3 sequence: CAWIAGGLVENTGELFF. Here the CDR3 DNA reads TGTGCCTGGATTGCAGGGGGACTGGTGGAAAACACCGGGGAGCTGTTTTTT.

In this sample, this clonotype turned up many times. V and J are TRBV6-1 and TRBJ1-2; 9 bases are shared with TRBD1. The CDR3 is made up of 15 amino acids. V shed 6 bases and J 0 bases; nucleotides not matched to a gene: 5. Germline V lookup: CDR1 MNHNS, CDR2 SASEGT. This CDR3 is CASRRDREANYGYTF. DNA for the CDR3: TGTGCCAGCAGACGGGACAGGGAGGCTAACTATGGCTACACCTTC.

This clonotype was counted a few times. J is TRBJ1-2 and V is TRBV15; D call uncertain. The CDR3 loop spans 12 amino acids. Germline values: CDR1 LNHNV, CDR2 YYDKDF (reference sequence). Between the trimmed V and J ends, which lost 3 bases and 4 bases, there was a span of 6 bases. The CDR3 region is CATSSSGYGYTF. CDR3 DNA: TGTGCCACCAGCAGTTCCGGCTATGGCTACACCTTC.

The rearrangement links TRBV7-2 to TRBJ2-6, with D perhaps TRBD2 (6 bases). The CDR3 is made up of 16 amino acids. V was cut by 3 bases and J by 2 bases, with 11 bases left in between. Germline V gene data show CDR1 as SGHTA and CDR2 as FQGNSA. CDR3 loop: CASSFGGIAGANVLTF. The CDR3 nucleotides read TGTGCCAGCAGCTTTGGAGGGATTGCTGGGGCCAACGTCCTGACTTTC.

This clonotype occurred many times. This rearrangement joins TRBV2 to TRBJ2-3; D is undetermined. The V and J ends lost 8 bases and 2 bases respectively, with 17 bases between them. CDR3 size: 15 residues. Germline V gives CDR1 SNHLY, CDR2 FYNNEI. The CDR3 sequence: CASGAGRSNTDTQYF. In DNA form, the CDR3 reads TGTGCCAGCGGAGCAGGCAGGTCTAACACAGATACGCAGTATTTT.

This chain connects TRBV20-1 to TRBJ2-2; TRBD1 or TRBD2 may be the D gene (5 bases each). Trimming pared 5 bases from V and 1 base from J, leaving 20 bases between. Per the germline V gene, CDR1 is DFQATT and CDR2 is SNEGSKA (reference sequence). The CDR3 extends over 17 amino acids. CDR3 region: CSAPRRDPSGNTGELFF. CDR3 DNA sequence: TGCAGTGCTCCCCGCAGGGACCCGAGTGGGAACACCGGGGAGCTGTTTTTT.

V and J are TRBV12-3 or TRBV12-4 and TRBJ2-5; D possibly corresponds to TRBD2 (6 bases). This CDR3 spans 18 amino acids. Trimming cost V 2 bases and J 3 bases, with 22 bases left between them. The chain's CDR3 is CASSLLPSAGLSKETQYF. CDR3 DNA: TGTGCCAGCAGTTTACTCCCCTCGGCGGGATTGAGTAAAGAGACCCAGTACTTC.

Ten or more counts support this clonotype. CDR3 coding DNA: TGTGCCAGCAGTGGGGGGACAGGCCTCCATGCCTACGAGCAGTACTTC. This translates into CASSGGTGLHAYEQYF. The genes are TRBV2 and TRBJ2-7, with 8 bases identical to TRBD1. Trimming cost V 4 bases and J 2 bases; bases outside gene matches: 10. Germline V lookup: CDR1 SNHLY, CDR2 FYNNEI. The CDR3 contains 16 residues.

This clonotype came up a few times. CDR3 sequence reads: CSAGTPQLYEQYF. CDR3 nucleotides: TGCAGTGCGGGGACACCCCAACTCTACGAGCAGTACTTC. The V gene is TRBV20-1, the J gene TRBJ2-7; weak D call: TRBD1 (6 bases). The CDR3 loop spans 13 amino acids. From germline, CDR1 is DFQATT and CDR2 SNEGSKA (reference sequence). The germline V and J ends were trimmed by 6 bases and 3 bases, with 15 bases remaining between them.

The genes are TRBV27 and TRBJ1-1; D is perhaps TRBD1 (6 bases). V shed 4 bases and J shed 3 bases, with 12 bases lying between them. The CDR3 spans 14 residues. Germline V gene data show CDR1 as MNHEY and CDR2 as SMNVEV (reference sequence). CDR3 sequence: CASSSRPGDTEAFF. The CDR3, as DNA: TGTGCCAGCAGTTCTCGGCCAGGGGACACTGAAGCTTTCTTT.

The chain combines TRBV20-1 with TRBJ1-5, with D uncertain. The CDR3 is 15 amino acids. CDR1 is DFQATT, CDR2 SNEGSKA, per germline (reference sequence). V lost 6 bases and J 2 bases, leaving 17 bases between the germline ends. The CDR3 spells CSAQDRPWGNQPQHF. In DNA, the CDR3 is TGCAGTGCGCAGGACCGACCTTGGGGCAATCAGCCCCAGCATTTT.

This clonotype was recorded a few times. This chain links TRBV5-1 with TRBJ1-5; unclear D gene. The CDR3 has 14 residues. Germline assignment: CDR1 SGHRS and CDR2 YFSETQ. Trimming took off 2 bases at V and 3 bases at J, with 9 bases between the two ends. The CDR3 sequence is CASSLEGDNQPQHF. In nucleotides, the CDR3 is TGCGCCAGCAGCTTAGAGGGAGACAATCAGCCCCAGCATTTT.

There are a few counts of this clonotype. This rearrangement joins TRBV20-1 to TRBJ1-3; D not resolved. V was clipped by 1 base and J by 0 bases, with 7 bases between them. This CDR3 contains 14 residues. Germline-derived CDR1 and CDR2 are DFQATT and SNEGSKA (reference sequence). This chain's CDR3 is CSARGHLSGNTIYF. In nucleotides, the CDR3 is TGCAGTGCTAGAGGACACCTCTCTGGAAACACCATATATTTT.

This clonotype came up a few times. The rearrangement links TRBV5-1 to TRBJ2-7; 7 bases are a match to TRBD1. V gave up 2 bases and J gave up 3 bases; unmatched junction bases: 5. This CDR3 is built from 14 residues. In germline, CDR1 is SGHRS, CDR2 YFSETQ. In DNA, the CDR3 is TGCGCCAGCAGCTTTCAGGGGGTGGACTACGAGCAGTACTTC. Protein product: CASSFQGVDYEQYF.

The chain employs TRBV3-1 and TRBJ2-3; 8 bases map to TRBD2. The CDR3 contains 17 residues. Germline CDR1 is LGHDT and CDR2 is YNNKEL (reference sequence). V trimming: 0 bases; J trimming: 2 bases; junction bases outside the gene matches: 7. CDR3 residues: CASSQEAGALSTDTQYF. In nucleotides, the CDR3 is TGTGCCAGCAGCCAAGAAGCGGGAGCCCTTTCCACAGATACGCAGTATTTT.

J is TRBJ1-1 and V is TRBV7-9; D not resolved. CDR1 SEHNR and CDR2 FQNEAQ come from the germline V gene (reference sequence). The CDR3 is 13 amino acids. V shed 5 bases and J shed 5 bases, with 12 bases lying between them. CDR3 in amino acids: CASSPRDRTEAFF. The CDR3 DNA follows: TGTGCCAGCAGCCCTAGGGATCGGACTGAAGCTTTCTTT.

This clonotype was picked up many times. This rearrangement joins TRBV6-1 to TRBJ1-1; D gene uncertain. From germline, CDR1 is MNHNS and CDR2 SASEGT. Trimming removed 5 bases at V and 0 bases at J, with 10 bases between. This CDR3 spans 14 amino acids. As DNA, the CDR3 is TGTGCCAGCAGTCGTCAAGGCTTGAACACTGAAGCTTTCTTT. It yields the protein CASSRQGLNTEAFF.

The V call is TRBV30, the J call TRBJ2-3; D remains unclear. The CDR3 contains 13 residues. V was clipped by 5 bases and J by 0 bases, with 9 bases between them. Germline CDR1 and CDR2: GTSNPN and SVGIG (reference sequence). For the CDR3, the DNA is TGTGCCTGGGGGTTCCCCAGCACAGATACGCAGTATTTT. Protein sequence: CAWGFPSTDTQYF. The whole variable domain, filled in from reference TRBV30 and TRBJ2-3, reads SQTIHQWPATLVQPVGSPLSLECTVEGTSNPNLYWYRQAAGRGLQLLFYSVGIGQISSEVPQNLSASRPQDRQFILSSKKLLLSDSGFYLCAWGFPSTDTQYFGPGTRLTVL.

This clonotype occurred a few times. The rearrangement uses TRBV5-1 and TRBJ2-7; D call uncertain. V was shortened by 5 bases and J by 7 bases, with 16 bases between the two germline ends. The CDR3 has 13 residues. Per the germline V gene, CDR1 is SGHRS and CDR2 is YFSETQ. The CDR3 nucleotides read TGCGCCAGCAGAAACCCGCCCGGAAGGGAGCAGTACTTC. Protein sequence: CASRNPPGREQYF.

Ten or more counts support this clonotype. The CDR3 is CSAKSGPYSNQPQHF. CDR3 DNA sequence: TGCAGTGCTAAGTCAGGGCCTTATAGCAATCAGCCCCAGCATTTT. V usage is TRBV20-1 and J usage is TRBJ1-5, with D possibly TRBD1 on 5 matching bases. Germline V gives CDR1 DFQATT, CDR2 SNEGSKA (reference sequence). Deletions cut 4 bases from V and 0 bases from J, with 13 bases between. The CDR3 covers 15 residues.

This clonotype was observed a few times. The chain carries TRBV7-9 and TRBJ2-2; TRBD1 matches at 8 bases. The V segment lost 2 bases and the J segment 1 base; nucleotides outside the gene matches: 3. The CDR3 totals 16 residues. Germline CDR1 reads SEHNR; CDR2 reads FQNEAQ (reference sequence). In nucleotides, the CDR3 is TGTGCCAGCAGCTTACAAGGGACAGGGAACACCGGGGAGCTGTTTTTT. Amino acids: CASSLQGTGNTGELFF.

The chain couples TRBV20-1 to TRBJ2-3; D is perhaps TRBD1 (6 bases). CDR1 and CDR2 (germline): DFQATT, SNEGSKA (reference sequence). The V end was cut by 3 bases, the J end by 3 bases, with 10 bases between. The CDR3 is made up of 13 amino acids. The CDR3 loop is CSAREQGTDTQYF. CDR3 bases: TGCAGTGCTAGGGAACAGGGTACAGATACGCAGTATTTT.

The table lists this clonotype with a few counts. V gene TRBV20-1 combines with J gene TRBJ2-7; D not resolved. The V and J ends lost 3 bases and 4 bases respectively, with 16 bases between them. The length of the CDR3 is 14 residues. The germline V gene encodes CDR1 DFQATT and CDR2 SNEGSKA (reference sequence). The CDR3 DNA reads as TGCAGTGCTAGCGCGGCCAAAGTCGGTTACGAGCAGTACTTC. Its translation: CSASAAKVGYEQYF.